This TCR beta chain originates from a study of low-dose radiotherapy and immunotherapy resistance in tumors. Study overall: Dosing for Cohort 2 consisted of 1 Gy per fraction every two weeks, reaching a total of 13 Gy over 26 weeks.

Germline CDR1 and CDR2: LNHDA and SQIVND (reference sequence). This CDR3 contains 15 residues. Trimming removed 5 bases from V and 1 base from J, with 14 bases in between. This clonotype was recorded at least ten times. TRAV and TRBV primers primed cDNA for both TCRalpha and TCRbeta. Both a constant-region primer and a V-primer adapter served to amplify TCRs across 15 to 20 PCR cycles. The mRNA which had been isolated was amplified by in vitro transcription. TCRdb itself ran the reads through MiXCR, one entry per CDR3 protein. The table includes approximately 84,000 distinct CDR3 sequences, less than 20% detected once. Indicated time point: after trial treatment. The treatment is: LDRT plus nivolumab, ipilimumab, low-dose cyclophosphamide and aspirin (RACIN trial). Nivolumab, ipilimumab, aspirin, low-dose cyclophosphamide and low-dose radiotherapy were all administered to the donors.

The sample was PBMCs, taken after low-dose radiotherapy plus immunotherapy. The J gene is TRBJ2-5, the V gene TRBV19; TRBD1 might be the D (6 bases). This receptor was obtained from a male donor with prostate cancer. This CDR3 is CASSPLRGPQETQYF. The CDR3 nucleotides are TGTGCCAGTAGTCCACTCAGGGGACCCCAAGAGACCCAGTACTTC. Based on the CDR3 plus reference TRBV19 and TRBJ2-5, the full variable domain is DGGITQSPKYLFRKEGQNVTLSCEQNLNHDAMYWYRQDPGQGLRLIYYSQIVNDFQKGDIAEGYSVSREKKESFPLTVTSAQKNPTAFYLCASSPLRGPQETQYFGPGTRLLVL.